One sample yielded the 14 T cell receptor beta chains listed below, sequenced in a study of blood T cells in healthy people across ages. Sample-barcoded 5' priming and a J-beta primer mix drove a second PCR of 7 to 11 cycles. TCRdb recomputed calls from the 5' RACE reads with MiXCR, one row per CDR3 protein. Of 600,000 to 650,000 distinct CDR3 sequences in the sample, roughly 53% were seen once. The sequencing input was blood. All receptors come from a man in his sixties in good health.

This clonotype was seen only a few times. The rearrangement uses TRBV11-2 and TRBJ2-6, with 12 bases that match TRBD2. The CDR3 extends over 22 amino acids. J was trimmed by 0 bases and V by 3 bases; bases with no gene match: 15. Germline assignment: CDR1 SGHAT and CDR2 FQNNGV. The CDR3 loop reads CASSFDKNSSGGAISGANVLTF. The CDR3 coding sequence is TGTGCCAGCAGCTTCGACAAAAATTCTAGCGGGGGGGCGATCTCTGGGGCCAACGTCCTGACTTTC.

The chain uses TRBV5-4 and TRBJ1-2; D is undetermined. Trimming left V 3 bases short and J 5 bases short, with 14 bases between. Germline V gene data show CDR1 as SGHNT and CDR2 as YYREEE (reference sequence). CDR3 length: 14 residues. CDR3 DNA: TGTGCCAGCAGCTGGAAGGGCGTCGGGTATGGCTACACCTTC. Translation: CASSWKGVGYGYTF.

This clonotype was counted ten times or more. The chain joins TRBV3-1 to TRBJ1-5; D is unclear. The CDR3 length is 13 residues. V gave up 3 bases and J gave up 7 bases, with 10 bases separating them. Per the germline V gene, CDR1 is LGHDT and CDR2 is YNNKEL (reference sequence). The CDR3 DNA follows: TGTGCCAGCAGCCAGCAGGACGGGCAGCCCCAGCATTTT. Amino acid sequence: CASSQQDGQPQHF.

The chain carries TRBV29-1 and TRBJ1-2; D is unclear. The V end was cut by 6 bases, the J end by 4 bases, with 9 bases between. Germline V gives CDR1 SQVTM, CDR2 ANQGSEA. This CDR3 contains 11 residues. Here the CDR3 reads CSVAVGYGYTF. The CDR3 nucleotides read TGCAGCGTAGCAGTTGGCTATGGCTACACCTTC.

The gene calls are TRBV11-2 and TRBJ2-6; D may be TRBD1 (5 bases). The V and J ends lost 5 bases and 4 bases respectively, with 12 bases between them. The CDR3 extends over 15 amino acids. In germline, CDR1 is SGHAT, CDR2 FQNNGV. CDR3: CASSTLGAGANVLTF. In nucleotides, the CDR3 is TGTGCCAGCAGCACCCTTGGGGCCGGGGCCAACGTCCTGACTTTC. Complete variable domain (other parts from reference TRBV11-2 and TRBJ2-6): EAGVAQSPRYKIIEKRQSVAFWCNPISGHATLYWYQQILGQGPKLLIQFQNNGVVDDSQLPKDRFSAERLKGVDSTLKIQPAKLEDSAVYLCASSTLGAGANVLTFGAGSRLTVL.

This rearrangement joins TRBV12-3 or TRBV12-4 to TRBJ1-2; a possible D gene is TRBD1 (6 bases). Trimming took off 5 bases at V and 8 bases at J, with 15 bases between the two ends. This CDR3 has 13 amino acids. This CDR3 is CASSPRTVGGYTF. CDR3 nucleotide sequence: TGTGCCAGCAGTCCTCGGACAGTTGGAGGCTACACCTTC.

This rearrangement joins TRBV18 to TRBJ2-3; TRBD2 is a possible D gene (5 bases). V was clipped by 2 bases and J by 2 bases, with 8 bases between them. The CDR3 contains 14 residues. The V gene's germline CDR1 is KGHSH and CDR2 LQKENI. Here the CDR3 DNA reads TGTGCCAGCTCACCAAACGGGAACACAGATACGCAGTATTTT. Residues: CASSPNGNTDTQYF.

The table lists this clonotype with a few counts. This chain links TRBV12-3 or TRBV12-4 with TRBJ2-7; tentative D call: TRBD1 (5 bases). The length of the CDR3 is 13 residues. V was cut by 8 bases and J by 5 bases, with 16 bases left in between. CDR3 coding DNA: TGTGCCAGCGGGGTAGGGGCGATAGACGAGCAGTACTTC. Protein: CASGVGAIDEQYF.

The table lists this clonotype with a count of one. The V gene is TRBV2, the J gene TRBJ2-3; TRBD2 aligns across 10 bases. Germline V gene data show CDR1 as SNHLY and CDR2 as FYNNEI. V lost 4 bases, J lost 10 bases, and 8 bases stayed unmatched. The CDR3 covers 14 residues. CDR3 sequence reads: CASSGLAGQSPQYF. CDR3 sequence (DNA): TGTGCCAGCAGTGGACTAGCGGGCCAGTCTCCGCAGTATTTT.

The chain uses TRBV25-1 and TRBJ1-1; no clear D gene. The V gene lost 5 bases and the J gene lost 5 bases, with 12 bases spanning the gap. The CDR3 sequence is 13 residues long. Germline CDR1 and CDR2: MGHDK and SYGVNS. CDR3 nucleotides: TGTGCCAGCAGTAACGTAGGAGGGACTGAAGCTTTCTTT. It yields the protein CASSNVGGTEAFF.

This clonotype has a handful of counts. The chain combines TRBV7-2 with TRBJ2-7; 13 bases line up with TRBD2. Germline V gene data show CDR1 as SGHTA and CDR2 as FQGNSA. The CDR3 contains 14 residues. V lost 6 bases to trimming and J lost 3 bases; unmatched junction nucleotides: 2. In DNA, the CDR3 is TGTGCCAGCAGAGGACTAGCGGGGGACTACGAGCAGTACTTC. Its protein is CASRGLAGDYEQYF.

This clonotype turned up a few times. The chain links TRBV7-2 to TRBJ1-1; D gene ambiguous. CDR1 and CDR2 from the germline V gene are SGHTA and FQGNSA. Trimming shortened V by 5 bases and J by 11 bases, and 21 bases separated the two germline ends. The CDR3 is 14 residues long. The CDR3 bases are TGTGCCAGCAGCCCTACGATCGGGCCAAGTTTCGCTTTCTTT. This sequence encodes CASSPTIGPSFAFF.

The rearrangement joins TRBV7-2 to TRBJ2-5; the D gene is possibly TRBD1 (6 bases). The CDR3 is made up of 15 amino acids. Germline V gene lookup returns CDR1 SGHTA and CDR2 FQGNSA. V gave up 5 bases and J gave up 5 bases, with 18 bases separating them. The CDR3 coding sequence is TGTGCCAGCAGCCTATTACCAGGGGCTCTGGAGACCCAGTACTTC. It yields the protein CASSLLPGALETQYF. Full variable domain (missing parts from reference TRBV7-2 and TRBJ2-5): GAGVSQSPSNKVTEKGKDVELRCDPISGHTALYWYRQSLGQGLEFLIYFQGNSAPDKSGLPSDRFSAERTGGSVSTLTIQRTQQEDSAVYLCASSLLPGALETQYFGPGTRLLVL.

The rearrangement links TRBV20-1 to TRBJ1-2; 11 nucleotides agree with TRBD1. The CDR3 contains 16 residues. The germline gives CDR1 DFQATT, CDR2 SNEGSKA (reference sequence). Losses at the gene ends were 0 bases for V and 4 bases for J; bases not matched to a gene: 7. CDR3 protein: CSARDLGDRGFYGYTF. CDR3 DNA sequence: TGCAGTGCTAGAGATCTGGGGGACAGGGGGTTCTATGGCTACACCTTC.